The 29 T cell receptor beta chains presented below share a single source sample, sequenced in a study of blood T cell repertoires in COVID-19. Some clones are missing from TCRdb's copy, which holds only in-frame ones; the method was immunoSEQ multiplex PCR. The table has nearly 60,000 clones, more than 75% seen once. Sequenced material: peripheral blood. The receptor source for this set is a middle-aged man with active COVID-19.

V usage is TRBV27 and J usage is TRBJ2-7; TRBD1 aligns across 7 bases. The junction had 4 bases not matched to a gene; V was cut back by 6 bases and J by 2 bases. The CDR3 spans 13 residues. Germline V lookup: CDR1 MNHEY, CDR2 SMNVEV (reference sequence). The CDR3 region is CASRSDRTYEQYF. The CDR3 DNA is TGTGCCAGCAGATCGGACAGGACCTACGAGCAGTACTTC.

The CDR3 DNA reads as TGTGCCAGCAGACGAACCCCTAGCGGGAGCGGGACAGATACGCAGTATTTT. Translating it yields CASRRTPSGSGTDTQYF. The rearrangement joins TRBV6-6 to TRBJ2-3, with 10 bases aligning to TRBD2. Germline V gives CDR1 MNHNY, CDR2 SVGAGI (reference sequence). The V and J ends lost 6 bases and 3 bases, in that order; junction bases with no gene match: 12. The CDR3 spans 17 residues.

The rearrangement links TRBV6-4 to TRBJ2-2; 8 bases agree with TRBD1. Losses at the gene ends were 5 bases for V and 3 bases for J; bases not matched to a gene: 2. The length of the CDR3 is 14 residues. Per the germline V gene, CDR1 is MRHNA and CDR2 is SNTAGT. CDR3 amino acids: CASSQGADTGELFF. The CDR3 coding sequence is TGTGCCAGCAGTCAGGGGGCCGACACCGGGGAGCTGTTTTTT.

The rearrangement links TRBV5-1 to TRBJ2-1; possible D gene TRBD1, 7 bases. The germline gives CDR1 SGHRS, CDR2 YFSETQ. The CDR3 has 16 amino acids. Trimming stripped 0 bases from V and 0 bases from J, with 10 bases between. This chain's CDR3 is CASSLAQGGSYNEQFF. CDR3 DNA: TGCGCCAGCAGCTTGGCCCAGGGGGGCTCCTACAATGAGCAGTTCTTC.

The rearrangement uses TRBV28 and TRBJ1-2; 8 positions agree with TRBD1. Per germline, CDR1 MDHEN and CDR2 SYDVKM. The V and J ends lost 5 bases and 8 bases, in that order; junction bases with no gene match: 7. The CDR3 spans 13 residues. CDR3 region: CASSRTGPGGYTF. CDR3 bases: TGTGCCAGCAGTCGGACAGGGCCGGGAGGCTACACCTTC.

The V and J genes are TRBV28 and TRBJ1-5; possible D gene TRBD1, 5 bases. The CDR3 is 15 residues long. V gave up 1 base and J gave up 7 bases, with 14 bases separating them. Germline lookup yields CDR1 MDHEN and CDR2 SYDVKM. The CDR3 loop reads CASSLSPGGEQPQHF. The CDR3 bases are TGTGCCAGCAGTTTATCTCCAGGAGGGGAACAGCCCCAGCATTTT.

The chain employs TRBV6-4 and TRBJ1-2, with 8 nucleotides matching TRBD1. CDR3 length: 13 residues. Trimming took 0 bases from V and 7 from J; bases not matched to a gene: 1. Looked up from germline, CDR1 is MRHNA and CDR2 is SNTAGT. Written as DNA, the CDR3 is TGTGCCAGCAGTGACTCAGGACAGGGTGGCTACACCTTC. Its translation is CASSDSGQGGYTF.

This clone was observed a handful of times. The V call is TRBV19, the J call TRBJ2-7; 12 bases align to TRBD1. There are 15 residues in the CDR3. The germline V gene has CDR1 LNHDA and CDR2 SQIVND (reference sequence). The V gene end was trimmed by 3 bases and the J gene end by 6 bases; junction bases not matched to a gene: 6. The chain's CDR3 is CASSIAGTGGSEQYF. DNA of the CDR3: TGTGCCAGTAGTATTGCCGGGACAGGGGGCAGCGAGCAGTACTTC.

This clone was seen just once. The chain links TRBV5-1 to TRBJ1-6, with 8 bases identical to TRBD1. Trimming took 4 bases from V and 14 from J; bases not matched to a gene: 8. Germline-derived CDR1 and CDR2 are SGHRS and YFSETQ. This CDR3 comprises 13 residues. CDR3 coding DNA: TGCGCCAGCAGCCCAGGGGGCGAGGGAGCCCTCCACTTT. Encoded protein: CASSPGGEGALHF.

This chain connects TRBV28 to TRBJ2-1, with TRBD1 as a possible D gene (6 bases). Trimming removed 9 bases at V and 2 bases at J, with 17 bases between. The CDR3 has 15 residues. Germline V gives CDR1 MDHEN, CDR2 SYDVKM. This CDR3 is CASLKAGAAYNEQFF. The CDR3 DNA follows: TGTGCCAGTCTAAAGGCAGGGGCCGCCTACAATGAGCAGTTCTTC.

This clone was seen a few times. This sample also contains other DNA sequences that code for the same CDR3. V usage is TRBV7-2 and J usage is TRBJ1-2, with unresolved D. Per the germline V gene, CDR1 is SGHTA and CDR2 is FQGNSA. The CDR3 is made up of 13 amino acids. V lost 1 base and J lost 1, with 4 bases in between. In DNA form, the CDR3 reads TGTGCCAGCAGCTTAGACAATAACTATGGCTACACCTTC. It specifies CASSLDNNYGYTF.

The chain is built from TRBV30 and TRBJ2-7; D might be TRBD1 (6 bases). Germline CDR1 and CDR2: GTSNPN and SVGIG (reference sequence). V lost 4 bases and J 7 bases, leaving 14 bases between the germline ends. This CDR3 comprises 12 residues. CDR3 coding DNA: TGTGCCTGGACTTGGGGGCGCGAAGAGCAGTACTTC. As protein: CAWTWGREEQYF.

This clone showed up just once. The chain links TRBV5-1 to TRBJ2-7; 9 bases are a match to TRBD1. The germline V gene encodes CDR1 SGHRS and CDR2 YFSETQ. V lost 0 bases to trimming and J lost 5 bases; unmatched junction nucleotides: 6. This CDR3 spans 15 amino acids. This CDR3 is CASSLGLGTGNEQYF. The DNA of the CDR3 is TGCGCCAGCAGCTTGGGTTTAGGGACAGGGAACGAGCAGTACTTC.

The chain links TRBV9 to TRBJ2-5, with D hard to call. Trimming removed 4 bases at V and 5 bases at J, with 12 bases between. There are 13 residues in the CDR3. In germline, CDR1 is SGDLS, CDR2 YYNGEE. The CDR3 nucleotides read TGTGCCAGCAGCCCCCGTCAACTGGAGACCCAGTACTTC. Translating gives CASSPRQLETQYF.

The chain carries TRBV5-1 and TRBJ1-5; D possibly corresponds to TRBD1 (5 bases). The V end lost 0 bases, the J end lost 7 bases, and 11 bases lay between the germline ends. This CDR3 is 14 amino acids long. From germline, CDR1 is SGHRS and CDR2 YFSETQ. The CDR3 bases are TGCGCCAGCAGCTTGGACGGGGGGGGGCAGCCCCAGCATTTT. It specifies CASSLDGGGQPQHF. The variable domain in full, with the rest retrieved from reference TRBV5-1 and TRBJ1-5, is KAGVTQTPRYLIKTRGQQVTLSCSPISGHRSVSWYQQTPGQGLQFLFEYFSETQRNKGNFPGRFSGRQFSNSRSEMNVSTLELGDSALYLCASSLDGGGQPQHFGDGTRLSIL.

In this sample, this clone turned up once. The rearrangement joins TRBV5-1 to TRBJ2-7; TRBD2 aligns across 11 bases. Germline V lookup: CDR1 SGHRS, CDR2 YFSETQ. V gave up 4 bases and J gave up 3 bases; unmatched junction bases: 6. This CDR3 is built from 15 residues. The CDR3 DNA reads TGCGCCAGCAGCCTCGGGACTAGCGGCAGCTACGAGCAGTACTTC. It is translated as CASSLGTSGSYEQYF.

The chain has TRBV7-9 and TRBJ2-5, with D unresolved. The V gene's germline CDR1 is SEHNR and CDR2 FQNEAQ (reference sequence). V was pared by 5 bases and J by 5 bases, with 15 bases between. The CDR3 has 14 amino acids. In nucleotides, the CDR3 is TGTGCCAGCAGCCCTCCGTCCAATGAGGAGACCCAGTACTTC. Its translation is CASSPPSNEETQYF.

The gene calls are TRBV2 and TRBJ1-2; the D gene is possibly TRBD1 (5 bases). CDR3 length: 11 amino acids. The germline gives CDR1 SNHLY, CDR2 FYNNEI. V was cut by 8 bases and J by 10 bases, with 14 bases left in between. The CDR3 DNA reads TGTGCCAGCGAAACCGACAGATCCTACACCTTC. Translation: CASETDRSYTF. Combining the CDR3 with reference TRBV2 and TRBJ1-2 gives the whole variable domain EPEVTQTPSHQVTQMGQEVILRCVPISNHLYFYWYRQILGQKVEFLVSFYNNEISEKSEIFDDQFSVERPDGSNFTLKIRSTKLEDSAMYFCASETDRSYTFGSGTRLTVV.

The rearrangement links TRBV5-1 to TRBJ2-5; 8 bases match TRBD2. This CDR3 spans 16 amino acids. Trimming at V came to 2 bases and at J to 4 bases, leaving 10 bases not matched to a gene. From germline, CDR1 is SGHRS and CDR2 YFSETQ. CDR3 sequence: CASSFQAGVYRETQYF. CDR3 in DNA: TGCGCCAGCAGCTTCCAAGCGGGGGTGTACAGAGAGACCCAGTACTTC.

This sequence joins TRBV2 and TRBJ2-1; 16 nucleotides match TRBD2. The CDR3 is 20 amino acids. V trimming: 6 bases; J trimming: 2 bases; junction bases outside the gene matches: 13. The germline CDR1 and CDR2 sequences are SNHLY and FYNNEI. CDR3 region: CASSRALGTSGRVAYNEQFF. The DNA of the CDR3 is TGTGCCAGCAGCCGCGCGCTCGGGACTAGCGGGAGGGTTGCCTACAATGAGCAGTTCTTC. Based on the CDR3 plus reference TRBV2 and TRBJ2-1, the full variable domain is EPEVTQTPSHQVTQMGQEVILRCVPISNHLYFYWYRQILGQKVEFLVSFYNNEISEKSEIFDDQFSVERPDGSNFTLKIRSTKLEDSAMYFCASSRALGTSGRVAYNEQFFGPGTRLTVL.

Points on this clone: The junction departs from germline at one end; a sequencing error may be responsible. The chain employs TRBV19 and TRBJ2-7, with 8 bases fitting TRBD2. This CDR3 has 12 amino acids. CDR1 and CDR2 from the germline V gene are LNHDA and SQIVND (reference sequence). This chain's CDR3 is CASSMVSGVPNF. Here the CDR3 DNA reads TGTGCCAGTAGTATGGTTAGCGGGGTTCCAAACTTC.

The chain carries TRBV5-6 and TRBJ1-1; 9 positions agree with TRBD1. CDR1 and CDR2 from the germline V gene are SGHDT and YYEEEE. J lost 2 bases, V lost 5 bases, and 7 bases had no gene match. The CDR3 has 15 amino acids. The DNA of the CDR3 is TGTGCCAGCAGACGAACAGGGGGCGGTAACACTGAAGCTTTCTTT. Its translation is CASRRTGGGNTEAFF.

This chain connects TRBV2 to TRBJ1-6; TRBD1 matches at 7 bases. CDR1 is SNHLY and CDR2 is FYNNEI in the germline V gene. There are 13 residues in the CDR3. The ends lost 6 bases at V and 8 bases at J; junction bases unmatched: 4. The CDR3 loop is CASRQGMDSPLHF. As DNA, the CDR3 is TGTGCCAGCAGACAGGGGATGGATTCACCCCTCCACTTT.

This chain uses TRBV18 with TRBJ2-1; perhaps TRBD2 as D (5 bases). The length of the CDR3 is 14 residues. V lost 0 bases to trimming and J lost 5 bases, with 8 bases between them. Germline V CDR1 and CDR2: KGHSH, LQKENI. The CDR3 coding sequence is TGTGCCAGCTCACCACCGGAGGTTGACAATGAGCAGTTCTTC. Its translation is CASSPPEVDNEQFF.

The chain employs TRBV24-1 and TRBJ2-7; tentatively, D is TRBD2 (5 bases). Germline-derived CDR1 and CDR2 are KGHDR and SFDVKD. This CDR3 comprises 13 residues. V shed 9 bases and J shed 2 bases, with 13 bases lying between them. The CDR3 region is CATGSGITYEQYF. The CDR3 region has the DNA TGTGCCACCGGATCGGGGATTACCTACGAGCAGTACTTC.

The CDR3 region is CASSQAVGGGEKLFF. CDR3 nucleotides: TGTGCCAGCAGCCAAGCTGTCGGGGGGGGCGAAAAACTGTTTTTT. This chain uses TRBV3-1 (or the pseudogene TRBV3-2) with TRBJ1-4; D is perhaps TRBD1 (6 bases). The length of the CDR3 is 15 residues. The V end was cut by 1 base, the J end by 8 bases, with 14 bases between. CDR1 and CDR2 from the germline V gene are LGHDT and YNNKEL (reference sequence).

V gene TRBV11-2 combines with J gene TRBJ2-7; 7 bases fit TRBD1. This CDR3 comprises 15 residues. Unmatched junction bases numbered 8, after V lost 6 bases and J lost 0 bases. Germline V gene lookup returns CDR1 SGHAT and CDR2 FQNNGV. CDR3 protein: CASSPRTGSSYEQYF. The CDR3, as DNA: TGTGCCAGCAGTCCGCGGACAGGCAGCTCCTACGAGCAGTACTTC.

The chain joins TRBV30 to TRBJ2-1, with D maybe TRBD2 (5 bases). Germline loops: CDR1 GTSNPN, CDR2 SVGIG (reference sequence). The CDR3 has 17 amino acids. Trimming shortened V by 1 base and J by 7 bases, and 23 bases separated the two germline ends. The CDR3 is CAWSAFLMGVLRNEQFF. The CDR3 nucleotides read TGTGCCTGGAGTGCTTTCTTAATGGGAGTATTACGGAATGAGCAGTTCTTC.

This chain uses TRBV27 with TRBJ2-3; 14 bases are a match to TRBD2. Germline V gives CDR1 MNHEY, CDR2 SMNVEV (reference sequence). The CDR3 spans 17 residues. The J segment lost 3 bases and the V segment lost 6 bases, leaving 8 bases of the junction unmatched. The CDR3 loop is CASRGLAGAPRTDTQYF. CDR3 sequence (DNA): TGTGCCAGCAGGGGACTAGCGGGAGCGCCCAGGACAGATACGCAGTATTTT.